The 17 T cell receptor beta chains below come from one sample, sequenced in a study of tumor-infiltrating lymphocytes in localized non-small cell lung cancer. Repertoires were generated with immunoSEQ multiplex PCR, while TCRdb's copy carries only in-frame clones and drops some. The sample has 7,000 to 9,000 clones, approximately 57% seen once. The source material was lung tumor tissue. The receptor set was obtained from a human donor with non-small cell lung cancer.

The chain combines TRBV5-1 with TRBJ1-1; D not resolved. V was trimmed by 2 bases and J by 1 base, leaving 6 bases between them. Per germline, CDR1 SGHRS and CDR2 YFSETQ. The CDR3 runs 13 residues. The CDR3 region has the DNA TGCGCCAGCAGCTTCTCCGGGAACACTGAAGCTTTCTTT. It specifies CASSFSGNTEAFF. Looking up the rest from reference TRBV5-1 and TRBJ1-1 gives the full variable domain: KAGVTQTPRYLIKTRGQQVTLSCSPISGHRSVSWYQQTPGQGLQFLFEYFSETQRNKGNFPGRFSGRQFSNSRSEMNVSTLELGDSALYLCASSFSGNTEAFFGQGTRLTVV.

This chain connects TRBV7-9 to TRBJ1-6, with 9 bases matching TRBD1. Germline V gene sequence: CDR1 SEHNR, CDR2 FQNEAQ (reference sequence). The length of the CDR3 is 13 residues. This CDR3 reads CVPGDRDNSPLHF. The CDR3 DNA sequence: TGTGTACCGGGGGACAGGGATAATTCACCCCTCCACTTT. The entire variable domain, with the rest obtained from reference TRBV7-9 and TRBJ1-6, is as follows: DTGVSQNPRHKITKRGQNVTFRCDPISEHNRLYWYRQTLGQGPEFLTYFQNEAQLEKSRLLSDRFSAERPKGSFSTLEIQRTEQGDSAMYLCVPGDRDNSPLHFGNGTRLTVT.

V usage is TRBV6-6 and J usage is TRBJ1-5, with 9 bases identical to TRBD1. This CDR3 spans 14 amino acids. The junction had 7 bases not matched to a gene; V was cut back by 6 bases and J by 7 bases. Per germline, CDR1 MNHNY and CDR2 SVGAGI (reference sequence). The CDR3 sequence: CASRTTGGEQPQHF. The CDR3 nucleotides are TGTGCCAGCAGAACAACAGGGGGCGAACAGCCCCAGCATTTT.

The CDR3 region has the DNA TGTGCCAGCAGATGGCAGGGTGAAGAGACCCAGTACTTC. It codes for CASRWQGEETQYF. This chain uses TRBV5-6 with TRBJ2-5, with TRBD1 as a possible D gene (5 bases). V lost 5 bases to trimming and J lost 3 bases, with 11 bases between them. Looked up from germline, CDR1 is SGHDT and CDR2 is YYEEEE. The CDR3 runs 13 residues.

The chain joins TRBV5-1 to TRBJ2-3; possibly TRBD1 for D (5 bases). Trimming stripped 0 bases from V and 0 bases from J, with 11 bases between. Germline V lookup: CDR1 SGHRS, CDR2 YFSETQ. The CDR3 runs to 16 residues. The CDR3 is CASSLVGHSSTDTQYF. The CDR3 bases are TGCGCCAGCAGCTTGGTAGGACATTCTAGCACAGATACGCAGTATTTT.

The chain carries TRBV18 and TRBJ2-1, with TRBD2 matching 8 bases. The J segment lost 3 bases and the V segment lost 6 bases, leaving 10 bases of the junction unmatched. Germline V gene sequence: CDR1 KGHSH, CDR2 LQKENI. CDR3 length: 16 amino acids. Here the CDR3 DNA reads TGTGCCAGCTCGCTCCAGCGGGGGAGGAACTACAATGAGCAGTTCTTC. Translating gives CASSLQRGRNYNEQFF.

This clone has a single count. The chain uses TRBV10-3 and TRBJ2-7; possible D gene TRBD2, 7 bases. This CDR3 has 13 residues. Germline CDR1 ENHRY, CDR2 SYGVKD. The V and J ends lost 7 bases and 4 bases respectively, with 14 bases between them. CDR3 DNA: TGTGCCATCAAGGGGGGGAATTCATACGAGCAGTACTTC. Translation gives CAIKGGNSYEQYF.

The rearrangement uses TRBV28 and TRBJ1-1, with TRBD1 identical over 8 bases. CDR1 and CDR2 from the germline V gene are MDHEN and SYDVKM. V gave up 3 bases and J gave up 4 bases; unmatched junction bases: 13. CDR3 length equals 17 residues. In DNA form, the CDR3 reads TGTGCCAGCAGTTTTGGTCGGCAGGGGGCAGGGGGCACTGAAGCTTTCTTT. It encodes CASSFGRQGAGGTEAFF.

The V and J genes are TRBV6-5 and TRBJ2-5; TRBD2 matches at 7 bases. Germline assignment: CDR1 MNHEY and CDR2 SVGAGI. With 6 bases clipped from V and 6 bases from J, the junction kept 10 bases outside the gene matches. The CDR3 loop spans 14 amino acids. CDR3 in amino acids: CASRGEGRGKTQYF. The CDR3 DNA reads TGTGCCAGCAGGGGGGAGGGACGGGGGAAGACCCAGTACTTC.

V gene TRBV6-6 combines with J gene TRBJ2-1; 9 bases align to TRBD1. This CDR3 comprises 15 residues. CDR1 and CDR2 (germline): MNHNY, SVGAGI (reference sequence). V shed 6 bases and J 4 bases; nucleotides not matched to a gene: 7. CDR3 protein: CASSRPGTGYNEQFF. CDR3 coding DNA: TGTGCCAGCAGCCGACCCGGGACAGGGTACAATGAGCAGTTCTTC.

V gene TRBV5-1 combines with J gene TRBJ2-3; 7 bases agree with TRBD2. V shed 3 bases and J 2 bases; nucleotides not matched to a gene: 3. From germline, CDR1 is SGHRS and CDR2 YFSETQ. The CDR3 length is 14 residues. The CDR3 DNA reads TGCGCCAGCAGCTCGGGACTAAACACAGATACGCAGTATTTT. Translation gives CASSSGLNTDTQYF.

The rearrangement links TRBV6-1 to TRBJ1-1; D perhaps matches TRBD1 (5 bases). The CDR3 is 14 residues long. The germline gives CDR1 MNHNS, CDR2 SASEGT. V was shortened by 7 bases and J by 3 bases, with 15 bases between the two germline ends. The CDR3: CASTLAGGDTEAFF. CDR3 nucleotides: TGTGCCAGCACCCTGGCCGGAGGGGACACTGAAGCTTTCTTT.

This clone was counted only a few times. CDR3 protein: CASSYSNTGEVAFF. The CDR3 DNA sequence: TGTGCCAGCAGTTACTCGAATACAGGGGAAGTGGCTTTCTTT. This chain joins TRBV6-6 and TRBJ1-1; 7 bases fit TRBD1. CDR1 is MNHNY and CDR2 is SVGAGI in the germline V gene (reference sequence). This CDR3 contains 14 residues. The V gene end was trimmed by 0 bases and the J gene end by 11 bases; junction bases not matched to a gene: 9.

This clone came up a few times. The chain recombines TRBV30 with TRBJ2-7; a possible D gene is TRBD1 (6 bases). Germline V gives CDR1 GTSNPN, CDR2 SVGIG (reference sequence). The CDR3 totals 14 residues. The V and J ends lost 5 bases and 3 bases respectively, with 17 bases between them. This CDR3 is CAWHTTGFGYEQYF. The CDR3 bases are TGTGCCTGGCATACCACAGGGTTTGGCTACGAGCAGTACTTC.

The chain combines TRBV27 with TRBJ1-3; D remains ambiguous. V lost 6 bases and J lost 4, with 10 bases in between. CDR1 and CDR2 from the germline V gene are MNHEY and SMNVEV (reference sequence). There are 13 residues in the CDR3. CDR3 sequence (DNA): TGTGCCAGCAGGGCGCGGGCAGGAAACACCATATATTTT. This sequence encodes CASRARAGNTIYF.

The rearrangement uses TRBV5-8 and TRBJ1-5; 7 bases are a match to TRBD1. This CDR3 has 14 residues. Trimming took 6 bases from V and 9 from J; bases not matched to a gene: 12. The germline V gene has CDR1 SGHTS and CDR2 YDEGEE. In nucleotides, the CDR3 is TGTGCCAGCACCTTTCTACAGGGGATTATGCCCCAGCATTTT. Its protein product is CASTFLQGIMPQHF. The full variable domain, its missing parts supplied by reference TRBV5-8 and TRBJ1-5, is EAGVTQSPTHLIKTRGQQATLRCSPISGHTSVYWYQQALGLGLQFLLWYDEGEERNRGNFPPRFSGRQFPNYSSELNVNALELEDSALYLCASTFLQGIMPQHFGDGTRLSIL.

By proportion, this clone is medium-sized. The J gene is TRBJ1-1, the V gene TRBV19, with D possibly being TRBD1 (5 bases). CDR3 size: 15 residues. V lost 7 bases, J lost 2 bases, and 17 bases lay in between. CDR1 LNHDA and CDR2 SQIVND come from the germline V gene (reference sequence). CDR3 DNA sequence: TGTGCCAGTACCTCATTCGGGACGCCTAACACTGAAGCTTTCTTT. Translating gives CASTSFGTPNTEAFF.